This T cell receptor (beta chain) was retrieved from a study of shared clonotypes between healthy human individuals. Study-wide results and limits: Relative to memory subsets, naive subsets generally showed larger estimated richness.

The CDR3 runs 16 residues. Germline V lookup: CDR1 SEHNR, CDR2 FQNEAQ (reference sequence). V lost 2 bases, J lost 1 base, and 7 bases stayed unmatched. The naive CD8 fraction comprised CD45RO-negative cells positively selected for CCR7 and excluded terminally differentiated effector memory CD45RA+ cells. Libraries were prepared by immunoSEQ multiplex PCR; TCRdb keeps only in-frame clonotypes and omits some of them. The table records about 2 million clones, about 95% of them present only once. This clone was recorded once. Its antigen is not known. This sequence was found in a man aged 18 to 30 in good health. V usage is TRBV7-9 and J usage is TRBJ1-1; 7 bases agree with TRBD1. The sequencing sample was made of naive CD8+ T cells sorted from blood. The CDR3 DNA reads TGTGCCAGCAGCTTACCCCCCCAGGGGGAGAACACTGAAGCTTTCTTT. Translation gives CASSLPPQGENTEAFF.